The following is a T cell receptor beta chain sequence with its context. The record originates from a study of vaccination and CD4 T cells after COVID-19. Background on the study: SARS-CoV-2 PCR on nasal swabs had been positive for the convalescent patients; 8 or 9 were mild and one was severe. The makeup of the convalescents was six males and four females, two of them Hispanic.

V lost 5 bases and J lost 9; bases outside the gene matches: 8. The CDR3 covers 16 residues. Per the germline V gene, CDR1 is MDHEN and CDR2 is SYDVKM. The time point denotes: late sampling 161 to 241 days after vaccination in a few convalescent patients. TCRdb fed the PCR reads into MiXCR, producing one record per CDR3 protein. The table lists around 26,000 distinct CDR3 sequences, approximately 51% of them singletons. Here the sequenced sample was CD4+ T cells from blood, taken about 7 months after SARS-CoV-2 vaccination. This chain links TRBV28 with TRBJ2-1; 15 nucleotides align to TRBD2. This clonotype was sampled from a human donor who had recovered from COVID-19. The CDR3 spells CASSLRTSGRAVEQFF. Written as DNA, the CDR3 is TGTGCCAGCAGTCTGCGGACTAGCGGGAGGGCTGTTGAGCAGTTCTTC.